This TCR beta chain emerged from a study of blood T cell repertoires in COVID-19. Study overall: The samples span acute and convalescent COVID-19 from the United States, Italy and Spain. Sources were T cells, B-cell-depleted T cells, or PBMCs; the material itself was cDNA or gDNA.

Study processing details: Cell counts per sample came from amplifying reference gene primers. The protocol was immunoSEQ multiplex PCR, while the TCRdb copy is restricted to in-frame clones and leaves out a portion. The V and J calls and clone size come from that table; D and trimming were worked out from the DNA. The sample lists 150,000 to 200,000 clones; around 85% were seen once. This CDR3 spans 15 amino acids. Germline V gives CDR1 SGHTA, CDR2 FQGNSA. V trimming: 1 base; J trimming: 7 bases; junction bases outside the gene matches: 6. This chain uses TRBV7-2 with TRBJ1-2; TRBD1 matches 10 bases. This sequence was found in a man between 70 and 80 years old with active or convalescent COVID-19. Input material: peripheral blood. The CDR3 reads CASSLVGQGESGYTF. CDR3 nucleotides: TGTGCCAGCAGCTTAGTTGGACAGGGGGAGAGTGGCTACACCTTC.